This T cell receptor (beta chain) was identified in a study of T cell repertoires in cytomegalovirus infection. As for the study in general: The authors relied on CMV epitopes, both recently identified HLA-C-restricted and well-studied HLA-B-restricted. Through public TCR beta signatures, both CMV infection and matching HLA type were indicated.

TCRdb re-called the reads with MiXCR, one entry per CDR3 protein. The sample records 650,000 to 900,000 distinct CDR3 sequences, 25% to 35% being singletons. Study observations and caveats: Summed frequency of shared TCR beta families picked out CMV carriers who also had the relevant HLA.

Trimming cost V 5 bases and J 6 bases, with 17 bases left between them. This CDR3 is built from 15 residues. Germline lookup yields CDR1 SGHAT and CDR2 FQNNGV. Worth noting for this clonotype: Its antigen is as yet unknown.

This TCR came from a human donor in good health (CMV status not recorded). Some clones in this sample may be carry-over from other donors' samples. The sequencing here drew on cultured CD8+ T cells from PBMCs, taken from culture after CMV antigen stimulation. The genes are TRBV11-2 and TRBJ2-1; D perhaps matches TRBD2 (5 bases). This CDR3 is CASSPPSVGSNEQFF. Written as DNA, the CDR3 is TGTGCCAGCAGCCCACCCTCGGTGGGGAGCAATGAGCAGTTCTTC.